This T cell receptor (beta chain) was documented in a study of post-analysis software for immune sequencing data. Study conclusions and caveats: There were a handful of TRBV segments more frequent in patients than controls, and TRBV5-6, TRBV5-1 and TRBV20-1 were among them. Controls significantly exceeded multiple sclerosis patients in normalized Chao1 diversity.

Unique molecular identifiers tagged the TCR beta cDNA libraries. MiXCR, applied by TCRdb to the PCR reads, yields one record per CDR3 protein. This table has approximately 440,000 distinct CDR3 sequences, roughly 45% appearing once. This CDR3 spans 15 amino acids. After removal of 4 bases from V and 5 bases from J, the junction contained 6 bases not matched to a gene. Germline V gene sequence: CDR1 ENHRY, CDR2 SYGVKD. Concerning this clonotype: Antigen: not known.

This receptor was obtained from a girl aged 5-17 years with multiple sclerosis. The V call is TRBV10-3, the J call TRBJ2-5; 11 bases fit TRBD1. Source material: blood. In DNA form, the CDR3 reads TGTGCCATCAGTGCCGGGACAGGGGGATCGGAGACCCAGTACTTC. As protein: CAISAGTGGSETQYF.